This entry lists 6 T cell receptor beta chains sequenced from one sample in a study of cytomegalovirus exposure and HLA in healthy donors. The PCR ran on 60 Vbeta and 13 Jbeta primers. Sequencing was performed with immunoSEQ multiplex PCR; in TCRdb, only in-frame clones are kept and a portion is missing. The data show 55,000 to 80,000 clones, roughly 78% seen once. Input material: PBMCs. Receptors were obtained from a man aged 40-49 years in good health and CMV-seronegative.

The chain couples TRBV19 to TRBJ2-7; TRBD2 is a possible D gene (6 bases). The CDR3 has 15 amino acids. Germline CDR1 and CDR2: LNHDA and SQIVND (reference sequence). The V gene lost 5 bases and the J gene lost 2 bases, with 16 bases spanning the gap. CDR3 in amino acids: CASSERDFTPYEQYF. The CDR3, as DNA: TGTGCCAGTAGTGAGAGGGACTTTACACCCTACGAGCAGTACTTC.

The rearrangement uses TRBV19 and TRBJ2-1; D call uncertain. Germline CDR1 is LNHDA and CDR2 is SQIVND (reference sequence). The CDR3 has 13 residues. With 5 bases removed from V and 5 bases from J, the gap between germline ends came to 10 bases. For the CDR3, the DNA is TGTGCCAGTAGTGCCCGGGTCCACAATGAGCAGTTCTTC. The encoded protein is CASSARVHNEQFF.

A few counts support this clone. This chain joins TRBV6-6 and TRBJ2-7; D perhaps matches TRBD2 (6 bases). Trimming took off 0 bases at V and 2 bases at J, with 11 bases between the two ends. Germline CDR1 MNHNY, CDR2 SVGAGI (reference sequence). The CDR3 is 15 residues long. CDR3 sequence: CASSYSTGVAYEQYF. CDR3 in DNA: TGTGCCAGCAGTTACTCAACGGGAGTAGCCTACGAGCAGTACTTC.

The chain couples TRBV11-3 to TRBJ1-1; D unclear. This CDR3 has 13 residues. V was clipped by 3 bases and J by 3 bases, with 8 bases between them. Per the germline V gene, CDR1 is SGHNT and CDR2 is YENEEA. CDR3 coding DNA: TGTGCCAGCAGCTTTCAACGGGACACTGAAGCTTTCTTT. Translated: CASSFQRDTEAFF.

The V gene is TRBV18, the J gene TRBJ1-5; TRBD1 is a possible D gene (6 bases). V was clipped by 3 bases and J by 3 bases, with 9 bases between them. The CDR3 contains 14 residues. Germline CDR1 is KGHSH and CDR2 is LQKENI. Here the CDR3 DNA reads TGTGCCAGCTCACCCTGGACAGCCAATCAGCCCCAGCATTTT. Its translation is CASSPWTANQPQHF.

The gene calls are TRBV28 and TRBJ2-2; D unclear. V dropped 3 bases and J dropped 8 bases, with 13 bases sitting between them. This CDR3 has 14 residues. CDR1 is MDHEN and CDR2 is SYDVKM in the germline V gene. CDR3 coding DNA: TGTGCCAGCAGTTTCTCCCCCCCCGGTGGGGAGCTGTTTTTT. This codes for CASSFSPPGGELFF.